The 2 T cell receptor beta chains listed next were all sequenced from one sample in a study of blood T cells in healthy people across ages (dated by TCRdb to the mid-2010s). The method was 5' RACE. TCRdb records Illumina HiSeq 2500 as the sequencer. A second PCR of about 6 to 11 cycles was performed with a sample-barcoded 5' primer and a J-beta primer mix. The public reads were reanalyzed by TCRdb: fastp trimming at Q25, MiXCR alignment, in-frame beta chains only. CDR3 protein sequences are deduplicated, and each keeps its most common genes and DNA. For this sample there are roughly 800,000 distinct CDR3 sequences; under 40% appear just once. Jointly, the top ten make up roughly 13% of the sample. Sequencing was performed on blood. The receptor set was obtained from a young man in good health.

V usage is TRBV18 and J usage is TRBJ1-3; 7 nucleotides line up with TRBD1. The CDR3 loop spans 13 amino acids. Trimming at V came to 8 bases and at J to 4 bases, leaving 5 bases not matched to a gene. Germline assignment: CDR1 KGHSH and CDR2 LQKENI. DNA for the CDR3: TGTGCCAGCCCAGGGACAGACGGAAACACCATATATTTT. It is translated as CASPGTDGNTIYF.

This clonotype was picked up a small number of times. V usage is TRBV25-1 and J usage is TRBJ1-1, with D perhaps matching TRBD1 (6 bases). Trimming left V 5 bases short and J 0 bases short, with 16 bases between. The CDR3 is made up of 16 amino acids. Germline loops: CDR1 MGHDK, CDR2 SYGVNS. The CDR3 loop reads CASSYRDTKMNTEAFF. In nucleotides, the CDR3 is TGTGCCAGCAGTTACCGGGACACCAAGATGAACACTGAAGCTTTCTTT.